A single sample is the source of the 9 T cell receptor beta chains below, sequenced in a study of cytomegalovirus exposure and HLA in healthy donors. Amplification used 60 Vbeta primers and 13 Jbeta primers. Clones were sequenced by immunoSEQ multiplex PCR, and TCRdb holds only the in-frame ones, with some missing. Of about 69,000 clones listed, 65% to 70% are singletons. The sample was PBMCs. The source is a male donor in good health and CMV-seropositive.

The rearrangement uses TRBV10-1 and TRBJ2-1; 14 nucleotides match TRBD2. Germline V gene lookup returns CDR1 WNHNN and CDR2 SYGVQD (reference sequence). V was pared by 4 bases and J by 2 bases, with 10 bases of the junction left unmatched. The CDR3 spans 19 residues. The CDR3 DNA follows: TGCGCCAGCAGTGGGGGGGGGACTAGCGGGAGTAGGGCCTACAATGAGCAGTTCTTC. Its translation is CASSGGGTSGSRAYNEQFF.

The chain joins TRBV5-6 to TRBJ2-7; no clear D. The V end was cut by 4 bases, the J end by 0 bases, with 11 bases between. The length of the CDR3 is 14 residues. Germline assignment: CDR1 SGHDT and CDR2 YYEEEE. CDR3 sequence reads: CASSRSGRSYEQYF. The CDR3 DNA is TGTGCCAGCAGCCGTTCGGGTCGCTCCTACGAGCAGTACTTC.

In DNA form, the CDR3 reads TGTGCCAGCAGCTACGAGGGGGTTAGGAACACCATATATTTT. It specifies CASSYEGVRNTIYF. This chain connects TRBV7-9 to TRBJ1-3, with D possibly being TRBD1 (6 bases). CDR1 is SEHNR, CDR2 FQNEAQ, per germline (reference sequence). The CDR3 covers 14 residues. Trimming took 4 bases from V and 7 from J, leaving 14 bases between them. Full variable domain (remainder filled in from reference TRBV7-9 and TRBJ1-3): DTGVSQNPRHKITKRGQNVTFRCDPISEHNRLYWYRQTLGQGPEFLTYFQNEAQLEKSRLLSDRFSAERPKGSFSTLEIQRTEQGDSAMYLCASSYEGVRNTIYFGEGSWLTVV.

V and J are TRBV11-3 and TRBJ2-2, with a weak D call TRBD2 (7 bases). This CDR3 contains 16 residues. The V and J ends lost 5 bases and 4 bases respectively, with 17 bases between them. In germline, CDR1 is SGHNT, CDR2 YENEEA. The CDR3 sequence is CASSPWGGAITGELFF. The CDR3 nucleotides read TGTGCCAGCAGCCCCTGGGGGGGGGCGATCACCGGGGAGCTGTTTTTT. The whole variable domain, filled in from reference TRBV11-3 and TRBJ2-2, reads EAGVVQSPRYKIIEKKQPVAFWCNPISGHNTLYWYLQNLGQGPELLIRYENEEAVDDSQLPKDRFSAERLKGVDSTLKIQPAELGDSAVYLCASSPWGGAITGELFFGEGSRLTVL.

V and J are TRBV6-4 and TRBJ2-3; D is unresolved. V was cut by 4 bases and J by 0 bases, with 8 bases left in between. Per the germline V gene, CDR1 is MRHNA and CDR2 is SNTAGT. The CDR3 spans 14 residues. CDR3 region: CASSVSLSTDTQYF. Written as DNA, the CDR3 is TGTGCCAGCAGTGTTTCCCTCAGCACAGATACGCAGTATTTT.

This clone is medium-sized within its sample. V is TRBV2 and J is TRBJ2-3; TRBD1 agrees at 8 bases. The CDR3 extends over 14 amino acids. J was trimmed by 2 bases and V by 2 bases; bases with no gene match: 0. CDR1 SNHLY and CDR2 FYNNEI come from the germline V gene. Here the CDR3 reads CASSEQGATDTQYF. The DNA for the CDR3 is TGTGCCAGCAGTGAACAGGGGGCCACAGATACGCAGTATTTT.

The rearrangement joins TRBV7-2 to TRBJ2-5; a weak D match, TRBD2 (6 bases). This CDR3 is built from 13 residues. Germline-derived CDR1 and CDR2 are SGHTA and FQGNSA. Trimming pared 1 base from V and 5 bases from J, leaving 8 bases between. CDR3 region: CASSLGGGETQYF. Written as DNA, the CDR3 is TGTGCCAGCAGCTTAGGAGGAGGGGAGACCCAGTACTTC.

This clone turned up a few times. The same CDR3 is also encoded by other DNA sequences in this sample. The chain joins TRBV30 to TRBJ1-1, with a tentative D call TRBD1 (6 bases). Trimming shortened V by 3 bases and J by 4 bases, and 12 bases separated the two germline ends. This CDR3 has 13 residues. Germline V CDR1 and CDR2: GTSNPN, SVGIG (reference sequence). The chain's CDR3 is CAWSVGQPTEAFF. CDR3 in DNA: TGTGCCTGGAGCGTCGGACAGCCCACTGAAGCTTTCTTT.

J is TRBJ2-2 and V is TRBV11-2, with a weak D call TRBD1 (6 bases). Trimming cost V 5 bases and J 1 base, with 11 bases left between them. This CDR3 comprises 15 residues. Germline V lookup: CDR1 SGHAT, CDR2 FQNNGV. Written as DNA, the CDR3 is TGTGCCAGCAGCCCTCAGGGGAGGAACACCGGGGAGCTGTTTTTT. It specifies CASSPQGRNTGELFF.